These 14 T cell receptor beta chains originate from one sample sequenced in a study of T cell repertoires in cytomegalovirus infection. TCRdb itself ran the reads through MiXCR, one entry per CDR3 protein. This table holds roughly 600,000 distinct CDR3 sequences, approximately 24% found once. Sequenced sample: CD8+ T cells from PBMCs. Receptors were obtained from a human donor in good health (CMV status not recorded). Some clones in this sample may be carry-over from other donors' samples.

This chain connects TRBV27 to TRBJ1-5; TRBD1 agrees at 9 bases. Losses at the gene ends were 3 bases for V and 4 bases for J; bases not matched to a gene: 7. The CDR3 is 16 residues long. From germline, CDR1 is MNHEY and CDR2 SMNVEV (reference sequence). DNA for the CDR3: TGTGCCAGCAGTTTGCACCGGGACAGGGCAAATCAGCCCCAGCATTTT. Translation: CASSLHRDRANQPQHF.

Notes on this clonotype: This may be a read error, as it is one base from a much larger clone. The chain employs TRBV7-6 and TRBJ2-1, with D maybe TRBD1 (6 bases). Germline V CDR1 and CDR2: SGHVS, FNYEAQ. The CDR3 extends over 17 amino acids. CDR3 amino acids: CASSLEGAGGAYNEQFF. The DNA for the CDR3 is TGTGCTAGCAGCTTAGAAGGAGCTGGGGGCGCCTACAATGAGCAGTTCTTC.

Notes on this clonotype: A much larger clone sits a single nucleotide away, making a read error possible. The V gene is TRBV28, the J gene TRBJ2-7, with D possibly being TRBD1 or TRBD2 (5 bases each). Germline values: CDR1 MDHEN, CDR2 SYDVKM. This CDR3 has 13 amino acids. CDR3 loop: CASCLGDSYEQYV. The CDR3 DNA reads as TGTGCCAGCTGTTTGGGGGATTCCTACGAGCAGTACGTC.

This clonotype came up once. CDR3 DNA: TGTGCCAGCTCACCAGCTCTAGCGGGGTTGAATGAGCAGTTCTTC. It encodes CASSPALAGLNEQFF. The rearrangement joins TRBV18 to TRBJ2-1; the match to TRBD2 covers 9 bases. V shed 2 bases and J 7 bases; nucleotides not matched to a gene: 6. Germline lookup yields CDR1 KGHSH and CDR2 LQKENI. The CDR3 is made up of 15 amino acids.

The chain employs TRBV27 and TRBJ2-7, with 9 nucleotides matching TRBD1. The V gene end was trimmed by 4 bases and the J gene end by 6 bases; junction bases not matched to a gene: 7. Germline CDR1 and CDR2: MNHEY and SMNVEV (reference sequence). The CDR3 contains 14 residues. Here the CDR3 DNA reads TGTGCCAGCAGTTCGGGGACAGGGATAGCCGAGCAGTACTTC. Protein sequence: CASSSGTGIAEQYF.

This clonotype has more than one count but fewer than ten. The chain links TRBV7-9 to TRBJ2-1, with a weak D call TRBD1 (5 bases). The germline V gene encodes CDR1 SEHNR and CDR2 FQNEAQ (reference sequence). V was cut by 5 bases and J by 9 bases, with 14 bases left in between. The CDR3 spans 13 residues. CDR3 bases: TGTGCCAGCAGCCTTGACAGATTGGGTGAGCAGTTCTTC. Its protein is CASSLDRLGEQFF.

The chain uses TRBV6-5 and TRBJ2-2; tentatively, D is TRBD1 (7 bases). The CDR3 has 17 amino acids. Trimming took 0 bases from V and 3 from J, leaving 14 bases between them. CDR1 MNHEY and CDR2 SVGAGI come from the germline V gene. Written as DNA, the CDR3 is TGTGCCAGCAGTTACTCGGAGGGGGCAGCGTACACCGGGGAGCTGTTTTTT. This encodes CASSYSEGAAYTGELFF.

This clonotype was detected many times. The chain is built from TRBV12-3 or TRBV12-4 and TRBJ2-5; no firm D call. Between the trimmed V and J ends, which lost 6 bases and 1 base, there was a span of 3 bases. CDR3 length: 11 amino acids. CDR3 DNA: TGTGCCAGCAGCACCCAAGAGACCCAGTACTTC. It is translated as CASSTQETQYF.

At least ten counts were recorded for this clonotype. The chain recombines TRBV7-2 with TRBJ2-5; D remains unclear. CDR1 is SGHTA, CDR2 FQGNSA, per germline. The V end lost 0 bases, the J end lost 3 bases, and 8 bases lay between the germline ends. The CDR3 runs to 14 residues. CDR3 nucleotide sequence: TGTGCCAGCAGCTTAGCTGGCCGGGAAGAGACCCAGTACTTC. It specifies CASSLAGREETQYF. The full variable domain, completed using reference TRBV7-2 and TRBJ2-5, is GAGVSQSPSNKVTEKGKDVELRCDPISGHTALYWYRQSLGQGLEFLIYFQGNSAPDKSGLPSDRFSAERTGGSVSTLTIQRTQQEDSAVYLCASSLAGREETQYFGPGTRLLVL.

This clonotype was recorded many times. J is TRBJ2-2 and V is TRBV10-3; 7 bases align to TRBD1. The germline V gene encodes CDR1 ENHRY and CDR2 SYGVKD. The CDR3 loop spans 13 amino acids. The V segment lost 7 bases and the J segment 6 bases; nucleotides outside the gene matches: 5. CDR3 nucleotide sequence: TGTGCCATCAAAGTGGACAGGTCCGGGGAGCTGTTTTTT. Its translation: CAIKVDRSGELFF.

This clonotype appeared a single time. The genes are TRBV29-1 and TRBJ1-2; D call uncertain. V was trimmed by 0 bases and J by 8 bases, leaving 25 bases between them. The CDR3 covers 17 residues. Germline V lookup: CDR1 SQVTM, CDR2 ANQGSEA. The CDR3 sequence is CSVEDPYLGFDVGGYTF. For the CDR3, the DNA is TGCAGCGTTGAAGATCCGTACTTAGGGTTTGACGTGGGCGGCTACACCTTC.

This chain connects TRBV29-1 to TRBJ2-2, with unresolved D. CDR1 is SQVTM, CDR2 ANQGSEA, per germline. Trimming pared 4 bases from V and 7 bases from J, leaving 13 bases between. This CDR3 contains 13 residues. This chain's CDR3 is CSVVTESNGELFF. The CDR3 nucleotides read TGCAGCGTTGTAACCGAATCTAACGGGGAGCTGTTTTTT.

This clonotype has only a few counts. The chain links TRBV2 to TRBJ2-7; 7 bases agree with TRBD1. After removal of 7 bases from V and 0 bases from J, the junction contained 6 bases not matched to a gene. The CDR3 is 14 residues long. Germline-derived CDR1 and CDR2 are SNHLY and FYNNEI. CDR3: CASTSDRTSYEQYF. CDR3 DNA sequence: TGTGCCAGCACGTCGGACAGGACCTCCTACGAGCAGTACTTC.

This clonotype was seen many times. The chain has TRBV7-2 and TRBJ1-1, with D hard to call. The CDR3 has 14 residues. V was pared by 5 bases and J by 4 bases, with 14 bases between. Germline V lookup: CDR1 SGHTA, CDR2 FQGNSA. The CDR3 DNA reads TGTGCCAGCAGCCGCCTTTGGGCAGGCACTGAAGCTTTCTTT. Protein sequence: CASSRLWAGTEAFF.